What follows are 2 T cell receptor beta chains derived from one specimen sequenced in a study of T cell changes during pregnancy in multiple sclerosis. Method: immunoSEQ multiplex PCR; TCRdb's copy keeps in-frame clones and lacks some. The sample holds roughly 33,000 clones, 91% seen once. The sequencing used CD4+ T cells from peripheral blood mononuclear cells, collected in the third trimester of pregnancy. These receptors all come from a female donor in good health, enrolled as a control in a pregnancy study.

The genes are TRBV6-5 and TRBJ2-5, with 7 bases aligning to TRBD1. CDR1 is MNHEY and CDR2 is SVGAGI in the germline V gene. The CDR3 runs to 15 residues. Trimming removed 6 bases from V and 6 bases from J; junction bases left unmatched: 13. The DNA for the CDR3 is TGTGCCAGCAGAAAACCCGGACAGGCCACGAAGACCCAGTACTTC. Encoded protein: CASRKPGQATKTQYF.

The chain is built from TRBV2 and TRBJ1-6; D is perhaps TRBD1 (5 bases). Germline assignment: CDR1 SNHLY and CDR2 FYNNEI. V gave up 7 bases and J gave up 4 bases, with 17 bases separating them. This CDR3 is 16 amino acids long. This CDR3 is CASTKRGVGYNSPLHF. The CDR3 coding sequence is TGTGCCAGCACCAAACGGGGGGTTGGATATAATTCACCCCTCCACTTT.